This is a list of T cell receptor beta chains from one sample in a study of T cell responses to AZD1222 COVID-19 vaccine. Clones were sequenced by immunoSEQ multiplex PCR, and TCRdb holds only the in-frame ones, with some missing. The repertoire holds around 170,000 clones, almost 90% seen once, with approximately 10% in the top ten. Source: peripheral blood, taken 28 days after the second AZD1222 dose. These receptors came from an adult who received the AZD1222 COVID-19 vaccine. The CDR3 runs from the conserved cysteine through the conserved F or W. A D gene is named only where the DNA matches it firmly. The listing skips clone size in some rows; elsewhere it reads once, few, many or a size class.

clone_size: few; v_call: TRBV28; d_call: -; j_call: TRBJ1-1; cdr3_aa: CASLKSTEAFF; cdr3_nt: TGTGCCAGCTTAAAATCCACTGAAGCTTTCTTT
clone_size: -; v_call: TRBV6-5; d_call: TRBD1; j_call: TRBJ1-1; cdr3_aa: CASALTGGTEAFF; cdr3_nt: TGTGCCAGCGCACTTACAGGGGGAACTGAAGCTTTCTTT
clone_size: few; v_call: TRBV6-2/TRBV6-3; d_call: TRBD1; j_call: TRBJ2-1; cdr3_aa: CASNPRDRLSSYNEQFF; cdr3_nt: TGTGCCAGCAACCCCCGGGACAGACTAAGCTCCTACAATGAGCAGTTCTTC
clone_size: once; v_call: TRBV3-1/TRBV3-2; d_call: -; j_call: TRBJ1-4; cdr3_aa: CASRSVGESHEKLFF; cdr3_nt: TGTGCCAGCAGATCAGTGGGGGAGAGTCATGAAAAACTGTTTTTT
clone_size: -; v_call: TRBV28; d_call: -; j_call: TRBJ1-1; cdr3_aa: CASREQGGEAFF; cdr3_nt: TGTGCCAGCAGGGAACAGGGAGGTGAAGCTTTCTTT
clone_size: -; v_call: TRBV29-1; d_call: TRBD2; j_call: TRBJ2-3; cdr3_aa: CSVDPSGVTDTQYF; cdr3_nt: TGCAGCGTTGATCCTAGCGGGGTGACAGATACGCAGTATTTT
clone_size: -; v_call: TRBV30; d_call: TRBD1; j_call: TRBJ1-5; cdr3_aa: CAWKGGGNSNQPQHF; cdr3_nt: TGTGCCTGGAAAGGGGGCGGGAATAGCAATCAGCCCCAGCATTTT
clone_size: -; v_call: TRBV6-5; d_call: TRBD1; j_call: TRBJ2-3; cdr3_aa: CASRRTGSTDTQYF; cdr3_nt: TGTGCCAGCAGAAGGACAGGTTCCACAGATACGCAGTATTTT
clone_size: -; v_call: TRBV30; d_call: -; j_call: TRBJ2-6; cdr3_aa: CASTGFRWAGANVLTF; cdr3_nt: TGTGCCTCAACAGGTTTCCGCTGGGCTGGGGCCAACGTCCTGACTTTC
clone_size: -; v_call: TRBV7-2; d_call: TRBD2; j_call: TRBJ2-3; cdr3_aa: CASSPGLAEITDTQYF; cdr3_nt: TGTGCCAGCAGCCCTGGACTAGCAGAGATCACAGATACGCAGTATTTT
clone_size: -; v_call: TRBV30; d_call: -; j_call: TRBJ1-2; cdr3_aa: CAWSFDRNYGYTF; cdr3_nt: TGTGCCTGGAGCTTCGACAGGAACTATGGCTACACCTTC
clone_size: -; v_call: TRBV5-1; d_call: -; j_call: TRBJ1-4; cdr3_aa: CASSLVGGADEKLFF; cdr3_nt: TGCGCCAGCAGCTTGGTTGGGGGCGCAGACGAAAAACTGTTTTTT
clone_size: -; v_call: TRBV5-6; d_call: -; j_call: TRBJ2-1; cdr3_aa: CASSPLAASSYNEQFF; cdr3_nt: TGTGCCAGCAGCCCCCTCGCGGCGAGCTCCTACAATGAGCAGTTCTTC
clone_size: -; v_call: TRBV5-1; d_call: TRBD1; j_call: TRBJ1-1; cdr3_aa: CASSSLPTGTGGTEAFF; cdr3_nt: TGCGCCAGCAGCTCCTTACCTACCGGGACAGGGGGAACTGAAGCTTTCTTT
clone_size: -; v_call: TRBV6-5; d_call: -; j_call: TRBJ2-7; cdr3_aa: CASSSLGRGGYEQYF; cdr3_nt: TGTGCCAGCAGTTCCCTGGGCAGGGGGGGCTACGAGCAGTACTTC
clone_size: -; v_call: TRBV27; d_call: -; j_call: TRBJ1-2; cdr3_aa: CASRLSGDYGYTF; cdr3_nt: TGTGCCAGCAGACTCTCAGGGGACTATGGCTACACCTTC
clone_size: -; v_call: TRBV28; d_call: -; j_call: TRBJ1-2; cdr3_aa: CASSFALGYTF; cdr3_nt: TGTGCCAGCAGTTTCGCCCTCGGCTACACCTTC
clone_size: -; v_call: TRBV5-4; d_call: -; j_call: TRBJ2-7; cdr3_aa: CASSLGQSSYEQYF; cdr3_nt: TGTGCCAGCAGCTTGGGACAGAGCTCCTACGAGCAGTACTTC
clone_size: -; v_call: TRBV5-1; d_call: -; j_call: TRBJ2-1; cdr3_aa: CASSFAGSYNEQFF; cdr3_nt: TGCGCCAGCAGCTTCGCGGGATCTTACAATGAGCAGTTCTTC
clone_size: -; v_call: TRBV6-1; d_call: TRBD1; j_call: TRBJ1-2; cdr3_aa: CASSGQGAAYGYTF; cdr3_nt: TGTGCCAGCAGTGGACAGGGGGCCGCCTATGGCTACACCTTC
clone_size: -; v_call: TRBV5-1; d_call: TRBD2; j_call: TRBJ2-1; cdr3_aa: CASSLASGGVVYNEQFF; cdr3_nt: TGCGCCAGCAGCTTGGCGTCGGGGGGAGTCGTCTACAATGAGCAGTTCTTC
clone_size: -; v_call: TRBV7-2; d_call: -; j_call: TRBJ1-2; cdr3_aa: CASSLGISGAYGYTF; cdr3_nt: TGTGCCAGCAGCTTAGGGATATCCGGGGCTTATGGCTACACCTTC
clone_size: -; v_call: TRBV3-1/TRBV3-2; d_call: -; j_call: TRBJ1-1; cdr3_aa: CASSPRGGRDTEAFF; cdr3_nt: TGTGCCAGCAGCCCCAGAGGGGGGCGCGACACTGAAGCTTTCTTT
clone_size: -; v_call: TRBV7-3; d_call: TRBD1; j_call: TRBJ2-5; cdr3_aa: CASSLTGGTQYF; cdr3_nt: TGTGCCAGCAGCTTGACAGGGGGTACCCAGTACTTC
clone_size: -; v_call: TRBV29-1; d_call: -; j_call: TRBJ2-7; cdr3_aa: CSVVGHSYEQYF; cdr3_nt: TGCAGCGTTGTCGGCCACTCCTACGAGCAGTACTTC
clone_size: -; v_call: TRBV28; d_call: -; j_call: TRBJ1-5; cdr3_aa: CASSPDGGGGNQPQHF; cdr3_nt: TGTGCCAGCAGTCCGGACGGCGGCGGGGGCAATCAGCCCCAGCATTTT
clone_size: few; v_call: TRBV6-2/TRBV6-3; d_call: -; j_call: TRBJ1-4; cdr3_aa: CASSSSSYEKLFF; cdr3_nt: TGTGCCAGCAGTTCTTCATCTTATGAAAAACTGTTTTTT
clone_size: few; v_call: TRBV28; d_call: -; j_call: TRBJ1-4; cdr3_aa: CASSSPRGSTNEKLFF; cdr3_nt: TGTGCCAGCAGTTCCCCTCGGGGGTCAACTAATGAAAAACTGTTTTTT
clone_size: -; v_call: TRBV28; d_call: TRBD1; j_call: TRBJ2-7; cdr3_aa: CASSSTGGFHEQYF; cdr3_nt: TGTGCCAGCAGTTCGACAGGGGGCTTCCACGAGCAGTACTTC
clone_size: many; v_call: TRBV12-3/TRBV12-4; d_call: -; j_call: TRBJ1-1; cdr3_aa: CASTGVRNTEAFF; cdr3_nt: TGTGCCAGCACAGGGGTCCGGAACACTGAAGCTTTCTTT
clone_size: -; v_call: TRBV6-6; d_call: -; j_call: TRBJ1-3; cdr3_aa: CATIPGNWGNTIYF; cdr3_nt: TGTGCCACCATACCGGGGAATTGGGGAAACACCATATATTTT
clone_size: -; v_call: TRBV10-3; d_call: -; j_call: TRBJ1-2; cdr3_aa: CATTGGTYGYTF; cdr3_nt: TGTGCCACCACGGGTGGGACGTATGGCTACACCTTC
clone_size: -; v_call: TRBV2; d_call: TRBD1; j_call: TRBJ1-4; cdr3_aa: CASRGQGATNEKLFF; cdr3_nt: TGTGCCAGCAGGGGACAGGGTGCAACTAATGAAAAACTGTTTTTT
clone_size: -; v_call: TRBV7-9; d_call: -; j_call: TRBJ2-2; cdr3_aa: CASSSKGANTGELFF; cdr3_nt: TGTGCCAGCAGCTCAAAGGGGGCGAACACCGGGGAGCTGTTTTTT
clone_size: once; v_call: TRBV19; d_call: -; j_call: TRBJ1-6; cdr3_aa: CASSVGQPYNSPLHF; cdr3_nt: TGTGCCAGTAGTGTCGGACAGCCTTATAATTCACCCCTCCACTTT
clone_size: -; v_call: TRBV6-5; d_call: -; j_call: TRBJ2-2; cdr3_aa: CASSYEGGLNTGELFF; cdr3_nt: TGTGCCAGCAGTTACGAGGGGGGGTTGAACACCGGGGAGCTGTTTTTT
clone_size: -; v_call: TRBV5-1; d_call: -; j_call: TRBJ2-3; cdr3_aa: CASSLGAGSTDTQYF; cdr3_nt: TGCGCCAGCAGCTTGGGGGCGGGGAGCACAGATACGCAGTATTTT
clone_size: -; v_call: TRBV2; d_call: TRBD1; j_call: TRBJ1-2; cdr3_aa: CASSPGQGARGYTF; cdr3_nt: TGTGCCAGCAGTCCCGGGCAGGGGGCGCGGGGCTACACCTTC
clone_size: -; v_call: TRBV5-4; d_call: TRBD1; j_call: TRBJ1-1; cdr3_aa: CASSPGQGWGTEAFF; cdr3_nt: TGTGCCAGCAGCCCGGGACAGGGTTGGGGCACTGAAGCTTTCTTT
clone_size: -; v_call: TRBV19; d_call: TRBD1; j_call: TRBJ1-4; cdr3_aa: CASSWGQGSEKLFF; cdr3_nt: TGTGCCAGTAGTTGGGGACAGGGATCGGAAAAACTGTTTTTT
clone_size: -; v_call: TRBV6-6; d_call: -; j_call: TRBJ2-4; cdr3_aa: CASSYSPENIQYF; cdr3_nt: TGTGCCAGCAGTTACTCACCGGAAAACATTCAGTACTTC
clone_size: -; v_call: TRBV5-1; d_call: TRBD1; j_call: TRBJ1-1; cdr3_aa: CASSLGQGLTEAFF; cdr3_nt: TGCGCCAGCAGCCTAGGACAGGGTTTAACTGAAGCTTTCTTT
clone_size: -; v_call: TRBV9; d_call: -; j_call: TRBJ1-6; cdr3_aa: CASSGRNWDSPLHF; cdr3_nt: TGTGCCAGCAGCGGACGTAATTGGGATTCACCCCTCCACTTT
clone_size: -; v_call: TRBV29-1; d_call: -; j_call: TRBJ1-2; cdr3_aa: CSVRMGRNYGYTF; cdr3_nt: TGCAGCGTTCGAATGGGGAGAAACTATGGCTACACCTTC
clone_size: once; v_call: TRBV28; d_call: TRBD1; j_call: TRBJ1-2; cdr3_aa: CASRYGQGVNF; cdr3_nt: TGTGCCAGCAGATACGGACAGGGGGTTAACTTC
clone_size: -; v_call: TRBV7-9; d_call: TRBD2; j_call: TRBJ2-1; cdr3_aa: CASSLLPTSGEDEQFF; cdr3_nt: TGTGCCAGCAGCCTTCTGCCCACTAGCGGGGAGGATGAGCAGTTCTTC
clone_size: -; v_call: TRBV6-5; d_call: TRBD1; j_call: TRBJ1-1; cdr3_aa: CASSWDRTRMNTEAFF; cdr3_nt: TGTGCCAGCAGTTGGGACAGGACCCGGATGAACACTGAAGCTTTCTTT
clone_size: -; v_call: TRBV3-1/TRBV3-2; d_call: TRBD1; j_call: TRBJ1-2; cdr3_aa: CASSQGTGNNGYTF; cdr3_nt: TGTGCCAGCAGCCAAGGGACAGGGAACAATGGCTACACCTTC